This T cell receptor (beta chain) was recorded in a study of blood T cell repertoires in COVID-19 (dated by TCRdb to about 2020). Looking at the study overall: Collaborator samples came from the United States, Italy and Spain and covered acute and convalescent phases of COVID-19. The prospective study material was composed of cDNA or gDNA derived from T cells, B-cell-depleted T cells, or PBMCs. Where HLA class I and class II types were available, the types were taken from metadata supplied by the sample provider, not from assay-based typing. The repertoires were released in a freely available public database meant as a resource for research on the immune response to SARS-CoV-2. Samples were obtained from the ongoing ImmuneRACE study (first 160 participants) and from roughly 1,300 subjects provided by 6 global collaborators. The sample metadata nearly always contained a de-identified subject ID, COVID-19 status, age in years and sex. Deeply sampled blood TCRbeta repertoires from subjects exposed to, actively infected with, or recovered from COVID-19 were included in the dataset.

The immunoSEQ Assay, a bias-controlled multiplex PCR, was used to amplify TCRbeta CDR3 regions from genomic DNA. The published analysis was carried out like this. The number of nucleated cells in each sample was estimated from the amplification of reference gene primers within the assay. To quantify the absolute abundance of each unique TCRbeta CDR3 rearrangement, sequence reads were collapsed and filtered. Productive Simpson clonality was computed per sample as the square root of Simpson's diversity index over productive rearrangements. The immuneACCESS repertoire file appears here via TCRdb, limited to in-frame rearrangements. These files lack a portion of the clones; in checked studies, under half of the deficit traces to unresolved V genes, and the cause of the others is not known. For V, J and clone size, that table is used; D and trimming come from the DNA. A total of over 150,000 clones appear in this sample, roughly 84% of them only once. The ten largest make up roughly 13% of the sample.

Study-level results and caveats: Clinical and demographic metadata were provided uncurated, with the amount varying by source and participant.

A word on this clone: Its antigen specificity is not known. Base-call qualities are not available, and no considerably larger clone is one nucleotide away.

Collaborating institutions collected whole blood in K2EDTA tubes following their own protocols. Collaborator samples were shipped for TCRbeta analysis as frozen whole blood, isolated PBMCs, or DNA extracted from either sample type. The germline V gene yields SGHDN for CDR1 and FVKESK for CDR2. Relative to germline, V is missing 0 bases and J is missing 5 bases, with 7 bases of the junction outside any gene match. The CDR3, from cysteine to phenylalanine, totals 17 residues. Of the read, only the CDR3 DNA is kept; its 51 bases are in frame from base 1. The sequence was obtained from a man aged 18 to 35 with active or convalescent COVID-19. The chain is encoded by TRBV14 joined to TRBJ1-3; 10 bases in the middle match TRBD1. The specimen was peripheral blood. The CDR3 region has the sequence CASSQDFGQGERNTIYF. The nucleotide sequence is TGTGCCAGCAGCCAAGACTTCGGACAGGGGGAACGAAACACCATATATTTT.